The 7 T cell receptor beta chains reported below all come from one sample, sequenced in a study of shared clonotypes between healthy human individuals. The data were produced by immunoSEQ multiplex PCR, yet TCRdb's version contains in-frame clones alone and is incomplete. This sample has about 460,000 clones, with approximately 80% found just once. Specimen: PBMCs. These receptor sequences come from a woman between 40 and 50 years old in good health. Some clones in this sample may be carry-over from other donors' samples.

The CDR3 bases are TGTGCCAGCAGACGCTCTGGGAGAAACTATGGCTACACCTTC. Protein product: CASRRSGRNYGYTF. The J gene is TRBJ1-2, the V gene TRBV6-5; D is unresolved. This CDR3 has 14 amino acids. Germline V gives CDR1 MNHEY, CDR2 SVGAGI. V lost 6 bases and J 2 bases, leaving 13 bases between the germline ends.

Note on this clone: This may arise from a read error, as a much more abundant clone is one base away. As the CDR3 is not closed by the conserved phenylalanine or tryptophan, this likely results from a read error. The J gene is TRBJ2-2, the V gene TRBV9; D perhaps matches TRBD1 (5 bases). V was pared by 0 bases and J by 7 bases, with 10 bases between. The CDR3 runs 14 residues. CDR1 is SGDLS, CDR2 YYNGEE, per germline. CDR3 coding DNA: TGTGCCAGCAGCGTAGTCCAGGGCGGCGGGGAGCTGTTTTCT. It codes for CASSVVQGGGELFS.

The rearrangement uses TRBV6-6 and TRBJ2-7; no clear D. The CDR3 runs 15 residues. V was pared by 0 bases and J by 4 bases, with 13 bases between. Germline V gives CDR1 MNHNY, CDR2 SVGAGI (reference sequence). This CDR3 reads CASSYSTGALYEQYF. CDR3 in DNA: TGTGCCAGCAGTTACTCGACCGGCGCATTATACGAGCAGTACTTC.

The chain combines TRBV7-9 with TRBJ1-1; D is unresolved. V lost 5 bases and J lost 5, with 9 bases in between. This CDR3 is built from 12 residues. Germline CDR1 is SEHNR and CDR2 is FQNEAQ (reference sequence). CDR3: CASSPRDTEAFF. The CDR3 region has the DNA TGTGCCAGCAGCCCTAGGGATACTGAAGCTTTCTTT.

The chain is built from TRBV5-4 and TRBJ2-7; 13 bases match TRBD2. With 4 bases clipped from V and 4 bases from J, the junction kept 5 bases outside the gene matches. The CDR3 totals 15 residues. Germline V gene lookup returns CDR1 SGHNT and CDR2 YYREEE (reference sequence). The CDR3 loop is CASSGGLAGLYEQYF. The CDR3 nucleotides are TGTGCCAGCAGCGGGGGACTAGCGGGACTATACGAGCAGTACTTC. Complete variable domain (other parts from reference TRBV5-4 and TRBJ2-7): ETGVTQSPTHLIKTRGQQVTLRCSSQSGHNTVSWYQQALGQGPQFIFQYYREEENGRGNFPPRFSGLQFPNYSSELNVNALELDDSALYLCASSGGLAGLYEQYFGPGTRLTVT.

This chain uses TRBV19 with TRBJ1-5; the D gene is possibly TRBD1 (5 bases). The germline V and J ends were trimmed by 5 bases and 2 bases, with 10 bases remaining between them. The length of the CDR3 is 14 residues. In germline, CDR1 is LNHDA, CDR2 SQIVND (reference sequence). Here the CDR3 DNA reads TGTGCCAGTAGTCCAGGGCAAGGCAATCAGCCCCAGCATTTT. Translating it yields CASSPGQGNQPQHF.

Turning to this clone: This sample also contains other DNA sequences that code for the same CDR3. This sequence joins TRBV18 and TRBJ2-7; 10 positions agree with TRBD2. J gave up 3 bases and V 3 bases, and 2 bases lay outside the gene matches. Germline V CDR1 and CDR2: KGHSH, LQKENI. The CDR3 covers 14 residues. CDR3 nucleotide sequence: TGTGCCAGCTCACCTGCTAGCGGGAGCTACGAGCAGTACTTC. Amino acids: CASSPASGSYEQYF. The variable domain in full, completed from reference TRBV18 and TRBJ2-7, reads NAGVMQNPRHLVRRRGQEARLRCSPMKGHSHVYWYRQLPEEGLKFMVYLQKENIIDESGMPKERFSAEFPKEGPSILRIQQVVRGDSAAYFCASSPASGSYEQYFGPGTRLTVT.